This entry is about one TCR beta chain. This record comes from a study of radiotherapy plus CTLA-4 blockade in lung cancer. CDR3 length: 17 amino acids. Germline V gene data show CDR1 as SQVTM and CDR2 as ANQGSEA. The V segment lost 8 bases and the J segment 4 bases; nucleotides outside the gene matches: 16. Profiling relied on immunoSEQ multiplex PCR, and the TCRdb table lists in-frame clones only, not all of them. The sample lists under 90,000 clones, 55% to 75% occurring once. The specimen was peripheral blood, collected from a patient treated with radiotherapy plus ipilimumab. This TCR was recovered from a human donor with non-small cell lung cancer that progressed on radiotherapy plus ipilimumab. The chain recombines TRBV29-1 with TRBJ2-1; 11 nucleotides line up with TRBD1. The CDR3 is CSFDGTGGSNSYNEQFF. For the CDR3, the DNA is TGCAGCTTCGATGGGACAGGGGGATCCAACTCTTACAATGAGCAGTTCTTC.